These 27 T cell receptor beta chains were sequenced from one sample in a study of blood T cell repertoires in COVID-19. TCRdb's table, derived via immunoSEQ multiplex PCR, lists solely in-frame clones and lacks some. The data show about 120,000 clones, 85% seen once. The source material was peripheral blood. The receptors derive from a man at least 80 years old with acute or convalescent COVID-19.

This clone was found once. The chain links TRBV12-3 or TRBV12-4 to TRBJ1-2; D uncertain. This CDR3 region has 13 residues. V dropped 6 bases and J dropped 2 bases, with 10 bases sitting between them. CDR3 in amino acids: CASSPDWNYGYTF. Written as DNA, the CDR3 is TGTGCCAGCAGCCCCGACTGGAACTATGGCTACACCTTC.

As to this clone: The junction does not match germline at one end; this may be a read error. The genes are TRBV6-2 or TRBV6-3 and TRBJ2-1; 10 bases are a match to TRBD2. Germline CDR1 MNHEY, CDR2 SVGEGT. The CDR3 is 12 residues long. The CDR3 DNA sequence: TGTGCCAGCAGTTACGGCCTAGCGGGAGTCCTCTTC. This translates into CASSYGLAGVLF.

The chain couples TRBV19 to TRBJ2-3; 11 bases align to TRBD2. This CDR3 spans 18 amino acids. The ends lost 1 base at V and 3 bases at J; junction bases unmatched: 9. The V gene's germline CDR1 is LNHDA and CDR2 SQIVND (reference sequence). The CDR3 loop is CASSIGPASGRTTDTQYF. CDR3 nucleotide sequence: TGTGCCAGTAGTATAGGACCGGCTAGCGGGAGGACTACAGATACGCAGTATTTT.

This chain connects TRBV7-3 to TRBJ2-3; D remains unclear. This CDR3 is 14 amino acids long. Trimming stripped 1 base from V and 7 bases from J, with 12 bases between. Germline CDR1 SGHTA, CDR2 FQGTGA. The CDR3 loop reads CASSLKAAMNTQYF. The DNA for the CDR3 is TGTGCCAGCAGCTTAAAGGCGGCAATGAATACGCAGTATTTT.

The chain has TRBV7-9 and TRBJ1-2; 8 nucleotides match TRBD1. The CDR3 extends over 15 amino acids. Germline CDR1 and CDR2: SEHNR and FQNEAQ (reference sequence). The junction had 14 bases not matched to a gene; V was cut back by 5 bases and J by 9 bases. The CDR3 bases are TGTGCCAGCAGCCCCTACGGGGCAGGGGGCCCGCGCTACACCTTC. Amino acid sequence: CASSPYGAGGPRYTF.

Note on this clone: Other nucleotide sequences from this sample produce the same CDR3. CDR3 bases: TGTGCCAGCAGCTCCCAGGGATCCAATCAGCCCCAGCATTTT. Protein product: CASSSQGSNQPQHF. This chain connects TRBV7-2 to TRBJ1-5; D may be TRBD1 (5 bases). Germline CDR1 is SGHTA and CDR2 is FQGNSA. CDR3 length equals 14 residues. The V end lost 4 bases, the J end lost 3 bases, and 10 bases lay between the germline ends.

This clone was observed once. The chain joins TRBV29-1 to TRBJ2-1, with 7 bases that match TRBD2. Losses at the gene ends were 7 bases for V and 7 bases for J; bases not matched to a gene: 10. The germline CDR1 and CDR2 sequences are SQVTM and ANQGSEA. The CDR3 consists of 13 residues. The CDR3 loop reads CSAGDLGGNEQFF. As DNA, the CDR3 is TGCAGCGCCGGAGATCTGGGGGGGAATGAGCAGTTCTTC.

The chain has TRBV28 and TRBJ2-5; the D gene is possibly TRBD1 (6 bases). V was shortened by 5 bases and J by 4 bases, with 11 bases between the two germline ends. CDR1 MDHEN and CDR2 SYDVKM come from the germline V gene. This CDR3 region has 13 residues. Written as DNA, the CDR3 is TGTGCCAGCAGTCTACAGGGAGTAGAGACCCAGTACTTC. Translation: CASSLQGVETQYF. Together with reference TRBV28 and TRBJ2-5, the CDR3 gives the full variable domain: DVKVTQSSRYLVKRTGEKVFLECVQDMDHENMFWYRQDPGLGLRLIYFSYDVKMKEKGDIPEGYSVSREKKERFSLILESASTNQTSMYLCASSLQGVETQYFGPGTRLLVL.

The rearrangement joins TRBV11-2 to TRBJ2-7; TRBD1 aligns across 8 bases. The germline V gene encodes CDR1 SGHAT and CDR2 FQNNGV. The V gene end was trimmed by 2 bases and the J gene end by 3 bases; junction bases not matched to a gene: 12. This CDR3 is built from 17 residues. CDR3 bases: TGTGCCAGCAGCTTAAAGGGGGGACAGGCAATGATCTACGAGCAGTACTTC. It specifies CASSLKGGQAMIYEQYF.

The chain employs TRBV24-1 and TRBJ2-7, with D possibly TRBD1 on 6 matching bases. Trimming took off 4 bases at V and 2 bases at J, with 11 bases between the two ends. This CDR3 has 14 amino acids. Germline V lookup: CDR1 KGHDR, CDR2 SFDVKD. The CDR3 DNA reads TGTGCCACCAGTGAGTCCGGGACAACCTACGAGCAGTACTTC. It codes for CATSESGTTYEQYF.

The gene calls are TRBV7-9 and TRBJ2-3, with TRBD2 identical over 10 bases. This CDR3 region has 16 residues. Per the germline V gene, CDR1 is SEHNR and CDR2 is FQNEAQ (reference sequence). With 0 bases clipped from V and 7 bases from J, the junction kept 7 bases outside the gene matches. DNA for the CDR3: TGTGCCAGCAGCTTAGCGAGCGGGGGGGCCTTATATACGCAGTATTTT. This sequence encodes CASSLASGGALYTQYF.

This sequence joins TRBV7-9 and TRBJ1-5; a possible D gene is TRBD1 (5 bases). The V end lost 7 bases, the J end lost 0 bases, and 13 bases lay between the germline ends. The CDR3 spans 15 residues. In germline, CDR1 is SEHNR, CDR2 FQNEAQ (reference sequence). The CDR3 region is CASTPRGDSNQPQHF. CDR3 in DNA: TGTGCCAGCACTCCCCGGGGGGATAGCAATCAGCCCCAGCATTTT.

The chain's CDR3 is CAWSPIRQGSIQYF. The CDR3 coding sequence is TGTGCCTGGAGTCCAATCAGACAGGGCTCCATTCAGTACTTC. This rearrangement joins TRBV30 to TRBJ2-4, with TRBD1 identical over 7 bases. The CDR3 runs to 14 residues. Losses at the gene ends were 2 bases for V and 9 bases for J; bases not matched to a gene: 10. CDR1 and CDR2 from the germline V gene are GTSNPN and SVGIG (reference sequence). The variable domain in full, completed from reference TRBV30 and TRBJ2-4, reads SQTIHQWPATLVQPVGSPLSLECTVEGTSNPNLYWYRQAAGRGLQLLFYSVGIGQISSEVPQNLSASRPQDRQFILSSKKLLLSDSGFYLCAWSPIRQGSIQYFGAGTRLSVL.

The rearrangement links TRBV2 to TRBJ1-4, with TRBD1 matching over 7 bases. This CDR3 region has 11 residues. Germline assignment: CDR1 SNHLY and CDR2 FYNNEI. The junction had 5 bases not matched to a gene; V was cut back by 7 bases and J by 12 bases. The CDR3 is CASIGGAELFF. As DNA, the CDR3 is TGTGCCAGCATAGGGGGCGCGGAACTGTTTTTT.

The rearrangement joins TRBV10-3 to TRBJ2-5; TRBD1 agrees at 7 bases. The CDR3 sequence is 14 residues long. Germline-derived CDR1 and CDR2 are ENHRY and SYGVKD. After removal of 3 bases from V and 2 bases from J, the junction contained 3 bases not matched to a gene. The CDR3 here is CAISDRQGQETQYF. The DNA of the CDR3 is TGTGCCATCAGTGACCGACAGGGTCAAGAGACCCAGTACTTC.

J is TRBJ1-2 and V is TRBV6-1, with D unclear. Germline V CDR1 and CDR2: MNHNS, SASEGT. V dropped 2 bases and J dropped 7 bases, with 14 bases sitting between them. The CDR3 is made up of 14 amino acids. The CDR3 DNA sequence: TGTGCCAGCAGTGAATTGGGCGGACTAGGTGGCTACACCTTC. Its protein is CASSELGGLGGYTF.

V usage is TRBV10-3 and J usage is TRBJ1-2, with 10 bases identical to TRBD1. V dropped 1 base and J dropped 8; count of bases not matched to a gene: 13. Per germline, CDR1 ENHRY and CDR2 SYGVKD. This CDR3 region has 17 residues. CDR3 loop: CAISELRTGTGADGYTF. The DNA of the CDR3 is TGTGCCATCAGTGAGTTAAGAACCGGGACAGGGGCGGACGGCTACACCTTC.

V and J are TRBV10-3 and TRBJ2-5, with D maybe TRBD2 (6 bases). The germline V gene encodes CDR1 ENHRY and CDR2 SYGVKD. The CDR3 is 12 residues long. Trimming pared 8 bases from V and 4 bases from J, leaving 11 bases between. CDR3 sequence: CAIGRERETQYF. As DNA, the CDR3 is TGTGCCATCGGCCGGGAGCGAGAGACCCAGTACTTC.

CDR3 sequence reads: CASSLGTGSSGNTIYF. The CDR3 nucleotides read TGTGCCAGCAGTCTGGGGACAGGGAGCTCTGGAAACACCATATATTTT. The chain has TRBV11-2 and TRBJ1-3; 9 nucleotides match TRBD1. The CDR3 is 16 residues long. V shed 6 bases, J shed 0 bases, and the junction held 6 bases outside the gene matches. From germline, CDR1 is SGHAT and CDR2 FQNNGV.

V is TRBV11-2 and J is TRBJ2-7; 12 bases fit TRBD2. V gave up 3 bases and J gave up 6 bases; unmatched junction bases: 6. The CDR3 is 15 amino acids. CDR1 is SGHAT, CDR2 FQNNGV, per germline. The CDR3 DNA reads TGTGCCAGCAGCTTTGGACTAGCGGGGAGGGCCGAGCAGTACTTC. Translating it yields CASSFGLAGRAEQYF.

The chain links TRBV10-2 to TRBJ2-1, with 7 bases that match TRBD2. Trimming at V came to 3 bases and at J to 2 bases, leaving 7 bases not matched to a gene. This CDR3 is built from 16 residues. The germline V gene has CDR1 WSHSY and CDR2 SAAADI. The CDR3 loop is CASSDQREAAYNEQFF. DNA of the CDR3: TGCGCCAGCAGTGACCAGCGGGAAGCCGCCTACAATGAGCAGTTCTTC.

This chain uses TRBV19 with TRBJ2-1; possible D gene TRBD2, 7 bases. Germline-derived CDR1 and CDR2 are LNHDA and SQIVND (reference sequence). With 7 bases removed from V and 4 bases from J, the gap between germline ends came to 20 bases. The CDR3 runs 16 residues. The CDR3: CASTSNGGGQYNEQFF. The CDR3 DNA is TGTGCCAGTACCTCTAATGGCGGGGGCCAGTACAATGAGCAGTTCTTC.

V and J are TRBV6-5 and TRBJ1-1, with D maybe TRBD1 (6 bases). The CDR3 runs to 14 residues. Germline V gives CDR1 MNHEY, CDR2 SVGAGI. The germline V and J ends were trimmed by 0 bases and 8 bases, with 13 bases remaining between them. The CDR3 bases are TGTGCCAGCAGTTACTCAGCCGGGGGGCACGAAGCTTTCTTT. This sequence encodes CASSYSAGGHEAFF.

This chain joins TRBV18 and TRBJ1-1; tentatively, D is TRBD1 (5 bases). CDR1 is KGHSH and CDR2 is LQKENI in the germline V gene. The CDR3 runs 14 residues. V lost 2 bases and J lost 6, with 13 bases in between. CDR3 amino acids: CASSPVQGAPEAFF. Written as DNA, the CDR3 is TGTGCCAGCTCACCAGTGCAAGGGGCCCCTGAAGCTTTCTTT.

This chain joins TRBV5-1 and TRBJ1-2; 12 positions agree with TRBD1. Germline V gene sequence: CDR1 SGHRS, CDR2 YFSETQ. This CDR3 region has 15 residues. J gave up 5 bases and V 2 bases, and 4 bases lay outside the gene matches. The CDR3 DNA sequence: TGCGCCAGCAGCTTTCAGGGACAGGGGGCATATGGCTACACCTTC. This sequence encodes CASSFQGQGAYGYTF.

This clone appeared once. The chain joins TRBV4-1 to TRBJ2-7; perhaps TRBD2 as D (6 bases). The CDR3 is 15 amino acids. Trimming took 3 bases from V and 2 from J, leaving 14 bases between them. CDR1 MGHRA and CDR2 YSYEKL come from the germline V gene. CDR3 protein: CASSQTGGGPYEQYF. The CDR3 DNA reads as TGCGCCAGCAGCCAGACCGGGGGAGGTCCCTACGAGCAGTACTTC.

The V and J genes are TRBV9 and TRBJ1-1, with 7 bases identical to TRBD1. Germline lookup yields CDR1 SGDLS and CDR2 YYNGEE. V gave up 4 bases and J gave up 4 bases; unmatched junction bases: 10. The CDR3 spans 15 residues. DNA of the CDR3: TGTGCCAGCAGCCCGGAACAGGGGTTGGGCACTGAAGCTTTCTTT. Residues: CASSPEQGLGTEAFF.